These 25 T cell receptor beta chains share one sample of origin, sequenced in a study of blood T cells in healthy people across ages. PCR was performed a second time for about 6 to 12 cycles using a sample-barcoded 5' primer and a J-beta primer mix. TCRdb ran MiXCR on the 5' RACE reads and lists one entry per CDR3 protein. The table lists 1.5 million to 2 million distinct CDR3 sequences, 28% of them singletons. The sequencing input was blood. Source of these receptors: a woman younger than 45 in good health.

The gene calls are TRBV7-2 and TRBJ2-5; D tentatively reads TRBD1 or TRBD2 (6 bases each). Germline loops: CDR1 SGHTA, CDR2 FQGNSA. V was clipped by 1 base and J by 1 base, with 10 bases between them. This CDR3 is 15 amino acids long. CDR3 DNA: TGTGCCAGCAGCTTAGTATGGGGGGCCCAAGAGACCCAGTACTTC. This gives the protein CASSLVWGAQETQYF.

This sequence joins TRBV20-1 and TRBJ2-1; 8 bases are shared with TRBD2. The germline CDR1 and CDR2 sequences are DFQATT and SNEGSKA (reference sequence). The CDR3 runs to 14 residues. V lost 6 bases, J lost 9 bases, and 13 bases stayed unmatched. Here the CDR3 reads CSAHPGLGDGEQFF. The CDR3, as DNA: TGCAGTGCACATCCGGGACTAGGCGACGGTGAGCAGTTCTTC.

V is TRBV10-3 and J is TRBJ1-1, with 7 bases that match TRBD1. This CDR3 has 16 amino acids. Trimming took 2 bases from V and 2 from J; bases not matched to a gene: 8. The germline CDR1 and CDR2 sequences are ENHRY and SYGVKD. The CDR3 region is CAISESGTATNTEAFF. The DNA of the CDR3 is TGTGCCATCAGTGAGAGTGGGACAGCCACCAACACTGAAGCTTTCTTT.

To note about this clonotype: One end of the junction varies from germline; a read error may be responsible. The chain employs TRBV7-6 and TRBJ1-4; D might be TRBD1 (5 bases). Germline assignment: CDR1 SGHVS and CDR2 FNYEAQ. This CDR3 comprises 15 residues. CDR3 sequence reads: CASSLDEGTNGKLFF. In nucleotides, the CDR3 is TGTGCCAGTAGCTTAGACGAGGGGACTAATGGAAAACTGTTTTTT. Based on the CDR3 plus reference TRBV7-6 and TRBJ1-4, the full variable domain is GAGVSQSPRYKVTKRGQDVALRCDPISGHVSLYWYRQALGQGPEFLTYFNYEAQQDKSGLPNDRFSAERPEGSISTLTIQRTEQRDSAMYRCASSLDEGTNGKLFFGSGTQLSVL.

With regard to this clonotype: A much larger clone differs by one base, so this may be a read error. The V gene is TRBV7-2, the J gene TRBJ1-5; TRBD1 matches at 9 bases. This CDR3 contains 15 residues. Germline CDR1 SGHTA, CDR2 FQGNSA. CDR3 DNA: TGTGCCGGCAGCTTAAGGACAGGGGATAATCAGCCCCAGCATTTT. This translates into CAGSLRTGDNQPQHF.

The gene calls are TRBV27 and TRBJ2-1; D remains ambiguous. There are 13 residues in the CDR3. V gave up 6 bases and J gave up 9 bases, with 15 bases separating them. The germline V gene has CDR1 MNHEY and CDR2 SMNVEV (reference sequence). This chain's CDR3 is CASSQDPRFEQFF. The CDR3 nucleotides are TGTGCCAGCAGCCAAGACCCTAGGTTTGAGCAGTTCTTC.

This clonotype has only a few counts. V gene TRBV20-1 combines with J gene TRBJ2-5; 7 bases map to TRBD1. V was pared by 6 bases and J by 2 bases, with 9 bases of the junction left unmatched. This CDR3 contains 14 residues. CDR1 and CDR2 from the germline V gene are DFQATT and SNEGSKA (reference sequence). The CDR3 nucleotides are TGCAGTGCAAGAAACCAGGGGGTACAAGAGACCCAGTACTTC. Protein sequence: CSARNQGVQETQYF.

The rearrangement uses TRBV5-1 and TRBJ2-1, with 13 positions matching TRBD2. The CDR3 spans 17 residues. Germline V lookup: CDR1 SGHRS, CDR2 YFSETQ. V gave up 4 bases and J gave up 5 bases; unmatched junction bases: 9. CDR3 in amino acids: CASSPTSGGEYNNEQFF. CDR3 nucleotides: TGCGCCAGCAGCCCCACTAGCGGGGGGGAGTACAACAATGAGCAGTTCTTC.

This clonotype turned up a few times. The chain links TRBV5-1 to TRBJ1-4, with D possibly matching TRBD1 (5 bases). CDR1 and CDR2 (germline): SGHRS, YFSETQ. CDR3 length equals 14 residues. The V end was cut by 1 base, the J end by 7 bases, with 11 bases between. Here the CDR3 DNA reads TGCGCCAGCAGCTTGCGGGTCGGGGGTGAAAAACTGTTTTTT. Amino acids: CASSLRVGGEKLFF.

Comment on this clonotype: Relative to the germline gene, one junction end is altered; a read error may explain this. The chain couples TRBV11-2 to TRBJ2-4; 9 nucleotides align to TRBD1. CDR3 length: 19 residues. Germline V gene lookup returns CDR1 SGHAT and CDR2 FQNNGV. CDR3 bases: TGTGCCAGCAGCTTAGAAGGGACAGGGTGGTTTGAAGCCAAAAACATTCGGTACTTC. It specifies CASSLEGTGWFEAKNIRYF. The full variable domain, in which reference TRBV11-2 and TRBJ2-4 provide the parts outside the CDR3, is EAGVAQSPRYKIIEKRQSVAFWCNPISGHATLYWYQQILGQGPKLLIQFQNNGVVDDSQLPKDRFSAERLKGVDSTLKIQPAKLEDSAVYLCASSLEGTGWFEAKNIRYFGAGTRLSVL.

As concerns this clonotype: A clone one base away is much larger, so this may be a read error. This sequence joins TRBV7-9 and TRBJ2-7; D gene uncertain. The V gene lost 0 bases and the J gene lost 0 bases, with 9 bases spanning the gap. The CDR3 has 15 residues. Germline-derived CDR1 and CDR2 are SEHNR and FQNEAQ (reference sequence). DNA of the CDR3: TGTGCCAGCAGCTTAGCCCCTGCTGTCTCCTACGAGCAGTACTTC. This gives the protein CASSLAPAVSYEQYF.

Worth noting for this clonotype: Possible read error: a much larger clone is one base away. The CDR3 sequence is CTSSPGTGQGDDEQYF. The CDR3 DNA reads as TGTACCAGCAGTCCCGGGACGGGACAGGGGGATGACGAGCAGTACTTC. V and J are TRBV12-3 or TRBV12-4 and TRBJ2-5, with 11 bases identical to TRBD1. Gene TRBJ2-7 matches the end of the DNA better, so the J call may be wrong. This CDR3 is 16 amino acids long.

The V call is TRBV14, the J call TRBJ2-7; D unclear. The germline gives CDR1 SGHDN, CDR2 FVKESK. The CDR3 runs 16 residues. The V end lost 3 bases, the J end lost 0 bases, and 15 bases lay between the germline ends. The DNA for the CDR3 is TGTGCCAGCAGCCATGGTCTTTGGGGTCGCTCCTACGAGCAGTACTTC. It yields the protein CASSHGLWGRSYEQYF.

V is TRBV29-1 and J is TRBJ1-2; D is unresolved. CDR3 size: 12 residues. V lost 7 bases, J lost 4 bases, and 13 bases lay in between. CDR1 is SQVTM and CDR2 is ANQGSEA in the germline V gene. In nucleotides, the CDR3 is TGCAGCGGTGAGACGACTGTCTATGGCTACACCTTC. Its protein is CSGETTVYGYTF.

At least ten counts were recorded for this clonotype. The V call is TRBV5-1, the J call TRBJ2-1; 11 bases align to TRBD2. The V gene end was trimmed by 4 bases and the J gene end by 10 bases; junction bases not matched to a gene: 7. The CDR3 runs 14 residues. Germline-derived CDR1 and CDR2 are SGHRS and YFSETQ. The CDR3 region has the DNA TGCGCCAGCAGCGGAACTAGCGGGAGCAGCGAGCAGTTCTTC. Its protein product is CASSGTSGSSEQFF.

Comment on this clonotype: This could be a read error, since a much larger clone is one nucleotide away. This chain joins TRBV6-6 and TRBJ2-5; 8 bases fit TRBD1. The end of the DNA fits TRBJ2-7 better, so the J call may be wrong. The CDR3 extends over 14 amino acids. Germline CDR1 MNHNY, CDR2 SVGAGI (reference sequence). CDR3: CTSSYWGTGGEQYF. CDR3 DNA: TGTACCAGCAGTTACTGGGGGACAGGCGGCGAGCAGTACTTC.

The chain couples TRBV11-2 to TRBJ2-5; D possibly corresponds to TRBD1 (6 bases). The germline V and J ends were trimmed by 0 bases and 1 base, with 9 bases remaining between them. Germline V gene lookup returns CDR1 SGHAT and CDR2 FQNNGV. The CDR3 is made up of 15 amino acids. The CDR3: CASSLEGQLQETQYF. In nucleotides, the CDR3 is TGTGCCAGCAGCTTAGAAGGACAGCTCCAAGAGACCCAGTACTTC.

Comment on this clonotype: The junction shows a germline mismatch at one end, possibly a read error. V and J are TRBV4-3 and TRBJ1-5; D remains unclear. This CDR3 contains 15 residues. Per the germline V gene, CDR1 is LGHNA and CDR2 is YSLEER. CDR3 protein: CAGSQDRYSNQPQHF. The CDR3 DNA is TGCGCCGGCAGCCAAGACCGGTATAGCAATCAGCCCCAGCATTTT.

A remark on this clonotype: Because it lacks the conserved phenylalanine or tryptophan at the end, this CDR3 is likely a read error. This rearrangement joins TRBV2 to TRBJ2-7; 8 bases fit TRBD1. V lost 6 bases, J lost 2 bases, and 3 bases stayed unmatched. Germline V gene lookup returns CDR1 SNHLY and CDR2 FYNNEI. This CDR3 has 13 residues. The CDR3 loop reads CASRGQGAYEQYS. Here the CDR3 DNA reads TGTGCCAGCAGAGGACAGGGTGCCTACGAGCAGTACTCC.

V is TRBV20-1 and J is TRBJ2-1; D possibly corresponds to TRBD2 (6 bases). Germline V gene sequence: CDR1 DFQATT, CDR2 SNEGSKA (reference sequence). This CDR3 contains 15 residues. Trimming took 5 bases from V and 3 from J, leaving 17 bases between them. The CDR3 coding sequence is TGCAGTGCTTTTAGAAGGGACGGGGGCTACAATGAGCAGTTCTTC. This encodes CSAFRRDGGYNEQFF.

This clonotype was picked up a small number of times. V and J are TRBV4-3 and TRBJ2-7; possible D gene TRBD2, 6 bases. CDR3 length equals 14 residues. Germline V gives CDR1 LGHNA, CDR2 YSLEER. The germline V and J ends were trimmed by 3 bases and 0 bases, with 9 bases remaining between them. The CDR3: CASSQMDYSYEQYF. In nucleotides, the CDR3 is TGCGCCAGCAGCCAGATGGACTACTCCTACGAGCAGTACTTC.

This clonotype was counted only a few times. The gene calls are TRBV27 and TRBJ2-2; 7 nucleotides agree with TRBD1. Germline assignment: CDR1 MNHEY and CDR2 SMNVEV (reference sequence). V lost 2 bases to trimming and J lost 7 bases; unmatched junction nucleotides: 4. The CDR3 covers 14 residues. CDR3 protein: CASSLQTGYGELFF. For the CDR3, the DNA is TGTGCCAGCAGTTTACAGACAGGGTACGGGGAGCTGTTTTTT.

V is TRBV5-1 and J is TRBJ2-5, with 10 nucleotides matching TRBD1. The closer fit of TRBJ2-7 to the DNA end suggests the J call may be wrong. The CDR3 contains 16 residues. Germline V gives CDR1 SGHRS, CDR2 YFSETQ. CDR3: CASSLAVGTGAHEQYF. The CDR3 bases are TGCGCCAGCAGCTTGGCCGTCGGGACAGGGGCCCACGAGCAGTACTTC.

In this sample, this clonotype turned up a few times. V gene TRBV5-1 combines with J gene TRBJ2-1; D is perhaps TRBD2 (6 bases). The CDR3 is 16 residues long. Germline V gives CDR1 SGHRS, CDR2 YFSETQ. The V gene lost 5 bases and the J gene lost 0 bases, with 15 bases spanning the gap. As DNA, the CDR3 is TGCGCCAGCAGACAAGAGCGGGCAAGCTCCTACAATGAGCAGTTCTTC. As protein: CASRQERASSYNEQFF.

This chain joins TRBV7-2 and TRBJ1-2, with TRBD1 matching 9 bases. The ends lost 2 bases at V and 6 bases at J; junction bases unmatched: 7. The CDR3 is made up of 15 amino acids. Per germline, CDR1 SGHTA and CDR2 FQGNSA. The CDR3 nucleotides are TGTGCCAGCAGCTTAACACAGGGGGCACTGAATGGCTACACCTTC. Its protein is CASSLTQGALNGYTF.